These 9 T cell receptor beta chains were all obtained from the same sample, sequenced in a study of blood T cell repertoires in COVID-19. Only in-frame clones appear in the TCRdb table, and some are missing; sequencing was by immunoSEQ multiplex PCR. The profile shows roughly 190,000 clones, about 86% of them singletons. Sequenced: peripheral blood. The receptor source for this set is a man aged 18 to 30 with active or convalescent COVID-19.

The V and J genes are TRBV30 and TRBJ2-2, with TRBD2 matching 12 bases. V lost 3 bases, J lost 5 bases, and 7 bases stayed unmatched. Germline V CDR1 and CDR2: GTSNPN, SVGIG (reference sequence). CDR3 size: 16 residues. CDR3 in amino acids: CAWSLAGGTWTGELFF. DNA for the CDR3: TGTGCCTGGAGCCTAGCGGGAGGGACATGGACCGGGGAGCTGTTTTTT.

The V gene is TRBV19, the J gene TRBJ1-5; D is uncertain. Germline CDR1 LNHDA, CDR2 SQIVND (reference sequence). This CDR3 has 19 residues. The ends were cut back, 8 bases at V and 2 bases at J, with 28 bases in the middle. CDR3 DNA: TGTGCCAGTGGGGAGCTAGGGAGCTCTCTACTATTGGGCAATCAGCCCCAGCATTTT. Its protein is CASGELGSSLLLGNQPQHF. Complete variable domain (other parts from reference TRBV19 and TRBJ1-5): DGGITQSPKYLFRKEGQNVTLSCEQNLNHDAMYWYRQDPGQGLRLIYYSQIVNDFQKGDIAEGYSVSREKKESFPLTVTSAQKNPTAFYLCASGELGSSLLLGNQPQHFGDGTRLSIL.

The chain combines TRBV29-1 with TRBJ1-2; 10 bases agree with TRBD1. In germline, CDR1 is SQVTM, CDR2 ANQGSEA. CDR3 size: 20 residues. Germline trimming cut 5 bases from V and 3 bases from J; bases unmatched to any gene: 24. This chain's CDR3 is CSVSGQGKAPQGGRYYGYTF. The DNA of the CDR3 is TGCAGCGTTTCGGGACAGGGGAAAGCTCCACAAGGGGGGAGGTACTATGGCTACACCTTC.

The V gene is TRBV10-3, the J gene TRBJ1-2, with 9 bases identical to TRBD1. The germline V gene encodes CDR1 ENHRY and CDR2 SYGVKD. This CDR3 has 16 residues. V dropped 3 bases and J dropped 4; count of bases not matched to a gene: 9. CDR3 sequence reads: CAISDWGTGYSYGYTF. The CDR3 DNA reads TGTGCCATCAGTGACTGGGGGACAGGGTACAGCTATGGCTACACCTTC.

The chain carries TRBV27 and TRBJ2-1; 11 positions match TRBD2. The V and J ends lost 5 bases and 3 bases, in that order; junction bases with no gene match: 3. CDR1 MNHEY and CDR2 SMNVEV come from the germline V gene (reference sequence). The CDR3 runs to 15 residues. CDR3 loop: CASSQTSGGYNEQFF. CDR3 sequence (DNA): TGTGCCAGCAGTCAAACTAGCGGGGGCTACAATGAGCAGTTCTTC.

The J gene is TRBJ2-7, the V gene TRBV18; TRBD1 matches 7 bases. V lost 2 bases, J lost 0 bases, and 1 base stayed unmatched. CDR3 length: 14 amino acids. The germline gives CDR1 KGHSH, CDR2 LQKENI. The CDR3 DNA is TGTGCCAGCTCACCAAACAGGGGCTCCTACGAGCAGTACTTC. Protein: CASSPNRGSYEQYF.

This rearrangement joins TRBV12-3 or TRBV12-4 to TRBJ1-1; tentative D call: TRBD1 (5 bases). The length of the CDR3 is 13 residues. Trimming shortened V by 3 bases and J by 1 base, and 6 bases separated the two germline ends. The CDR3 loop is CASSFTGNTEAFF. The CDR3 coding sequence is TGTGCCAGCAGTTTTACAGGGAACACTGAAGCTTTCTTT.

The chain employs TRBV15 and TRBJ1-4, with D tentatively TRBD1 (6 bases). V gave up 1 base and J gave up 9 bases, with 15 bases separating them. Germline V gives CDR1 LNHNV, CDR2 YYDKDF (reference sequence). This CDR3 has 15 amino acids. CDR3 residues: CATSRGGGDTKKLFF. The DNA of the CDR3 is TGTGCCACCAGCAGAGGGGGAGGGGACACGAAAAAACTGTTTTTT. Drawing the rest from reference TRBV15 and TRBJ1-4, the complete variable domain is DAMVIQNPRYQVTQFGKPVTLSCSQTLNHNVMYWYQQKSSQAPKLLFHYYDKDFNNEADTPDNFQSRRPNTSFCFLDIRSPGLGDTAMYLCATSRGGGDTKKLFFGSGTQLSVL.

The chain joins TRBV3-1 (or the pseudogene TRBV3-2) to TRBJ2-2; weak D call: TRBD2 (5 bases). Per germline, CDR1 LGHDT and CDR2 YNNKEL (reference sequence). The CDR3 consists of 14 residues. V was clipped by 0 bases and J by 5 bases, with 7 bases between them. As DNA, the CDR3 is TGTGCCAGCAGCCAAGAGAGGACTACCGGGGAGCTGTTTTTT. Translated: CASSQERTTGELFF.